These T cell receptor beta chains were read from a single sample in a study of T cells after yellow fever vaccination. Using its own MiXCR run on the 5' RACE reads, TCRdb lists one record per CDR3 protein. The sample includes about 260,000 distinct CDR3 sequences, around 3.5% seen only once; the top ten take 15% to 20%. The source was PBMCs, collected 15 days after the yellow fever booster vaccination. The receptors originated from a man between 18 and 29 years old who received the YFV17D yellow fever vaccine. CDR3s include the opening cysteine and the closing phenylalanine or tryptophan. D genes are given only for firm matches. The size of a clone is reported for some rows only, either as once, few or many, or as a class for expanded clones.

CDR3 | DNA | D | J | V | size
CASSSGSPLHF | TGTGCCAGCAGTTCTGGTTCACCCCTCCACTTT | . | TRBJ1-6 | TRBV12-3/TRBV12-4 | many
CSAIRGRETQYF | TGCAGTGCTATCAGGGGGCGAGAGACCCAGTACTTC | TRBD1 | TRBJ2-5 | TRBV20-1 | many
CSVESASGARETQYF | TGCAGCGTTGAGTCGGCTAGCGGGGCGCGGGAGACCCAGTACTTC | TRBD2 | TRBJ2-5 | TRBV29-1 | many
CASSLRGGTEAFF | TGTGCCAGCAGCTTGAGGGGGGGGACTGAAGCTTTCTTT | . | TRBJ1-1 | TRBV12-3/TRBV12-4 | many
CASSGAGGSEAFF | TGTGCCAGCAGCGGCGCAGGGGGCTCGGAAGCTTTCTTT | TRBD1 | TRBJ1-1 | TRBV7-3 | many
CASSQDWYGGEQFF | TGTGCCAGCAGCCAAGATTGGTATGGGGGTGAGCAGTTCTTC | . | TRBJ2-1 | TRBV3-1 | many
CASSPRPRQTSWYF | TGTGCCAGCAGCCCGAGGCCGAGACAAACGTCTTGGTACTTC | . | TRBJ2-4 | TRBV28 | many
CASSLAPGGLTDTQYF | TGCGCCAGCAGCTTGGCCCCTGGCGGGTTAACAGATACGCAGTATTTT | . | TRBJ2-3 | TRBV5-1 | many
CASSSGLGQINYGYTF | TGTGCCAGCAGCTCAGGCCTAGGGCAGATTAACTATGGCTACACCTTC | . | TRBJ1-2 | TRBV7-9 | many
CSVEKAGDEQFF | TGCAGCGTTGAAAAGGCAGGCGATGAGCAGTTCTTC | . | TRBJ2-1 | TRBV29-1 | many
CASSLGGDIDTQYF | TGTGCCAGCAGCCTCGGTGGGGACATAGATACGCAGTATTTT | . | TRBJ2-3 | TRBV27 | many
CASSRGHDTQYF | TGTGCCAGCAGCCGGGGACACGATACGCAGTATTTT | . | TRBJ2-3 | TRBV6-5 | many
CASSSRGGQDTGELFF | TGTGCCAGCAGTTCGAGAGGGGGGCAGGACACCGGGGAGCTGTTTTTT | . | TRBJ2-2 | TRBV12-3/TRBV12-4 | many
CASSLASGTGTYEQYF | TGTGCCAGCAGCTTGGCCTCCGGGACTGGGACCTACGAGCAGTACTTC | . | TRBJ2-7 | TRBV7-2 | many
CSARDREGYNEQFF | TGCAGTGCTAGAGACAGGGAAGGGTACAATGAGCAGTTCTTC | . | TRBJ2-1 | TRBV20-1 | many
CASSQGQGGDTQYF | TGTGCCAGCAGCCAAGGACAGGGAGGGGATACGCAGTATTTT | . | TRBJ2-3 | TRBV5-4 | few
CASSYPPGQGDYGYTF | TGTGCCAGCAGTTACCCTCCCGGACAGGGGGACTATGGCTACACCTTC | TRBD1 | TRBJ1-2 | TRBV6-6 | few
CSVAVTDTQYF | TGCAGCGTTGCGGTAACAGATACGCAGTATTTT | . | TRBJ2-3 | TRBV29-1 | many
CSATGQADEKLFF | TGCAGTGCTACGGGACAGGCGGATGAAAAACTGTTTTTT | TRBD1 | TRBJ1-4 | TRBV20-1 | .
CASSQDPWDRTNYGYTF | TGCGCCAGCAGCCAAGATCCTTGGGACAGGACTAACTATGGCTACACCTTC | TRBD1 | TRBJ1-2 | TRBV4-3 | many
CASSQVPRVNTEAFF | TGCGCCAGCAGCCAGGTGCCCCGTGTGAACACTGAAGCTTTCTTT | . | TRBJ1-1 | TRBV4-3 | many
CASSLGRDIWENTEAFF | TGTGCCAGCAGCTTAGGGCGGGATATATGGGAGAACACTGAAGCTTTCTTT | . | TRBJ1-1 | TRBV7-2 | many